This T cell receptor beta chain was captured by sequencing in a study of cytomegalovirus exposure and HLA in healthy donors. Study at large: In terms of ancestry, the Caucasian-associated cluster contained roughly 81% of the approximately 400 genotyped donors. Study-level results: Overall, about 160 TCR beta chains were annotated as cytomegalovirus-associated.

This clone has a handful of counts. The target antigen is unknown. It was with 60 Vbeta and 13 Jbeta primers that the PCR ran. The method was immunoSEQ multiplex PCR; TCRdb's version includes in-frame clones alone and lacks a portion of them. The sample has 100,000 or so clones, 76% seen once. This CDR3 comprises 14 residues. CDR1 is SNHLY and CDR2 is FYNNEI in the germline V gene. The V gene lost 4 bases and the J gene lost 2 bases, with 11 bases spanning the gap. The V call is TRBV2, the J call TRBJ1-2; maybe TRBD1 (6 bases). The TCR originated in a woman in her thirties or forties in good health and CMV-seropositive. Sequenced: PBMCs. CDR3 residues: CASSADGQNYGYTF. In DNA form, the CDR3 reads TGTGCCAGCAGTGCCGACGGACAGAACTATGGCTACACCTTC.